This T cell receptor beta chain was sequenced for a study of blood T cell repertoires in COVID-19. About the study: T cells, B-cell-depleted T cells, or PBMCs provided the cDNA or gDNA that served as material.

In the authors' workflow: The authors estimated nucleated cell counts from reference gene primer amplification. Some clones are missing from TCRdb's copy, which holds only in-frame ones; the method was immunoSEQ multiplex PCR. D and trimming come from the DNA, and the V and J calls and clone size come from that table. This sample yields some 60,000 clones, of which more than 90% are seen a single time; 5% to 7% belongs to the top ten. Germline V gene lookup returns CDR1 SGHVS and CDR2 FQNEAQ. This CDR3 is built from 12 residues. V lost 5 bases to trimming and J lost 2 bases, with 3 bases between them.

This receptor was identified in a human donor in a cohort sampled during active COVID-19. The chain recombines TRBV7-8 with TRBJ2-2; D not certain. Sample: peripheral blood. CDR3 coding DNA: TGTGCCAGCAGCCTAAACACCGGGGAGCTGTTTTTT. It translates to CASSLNTGELFF.